This T cell receptor (beta chain) was observed in a study of cytomegalovirus exposure and HLA in healthy donors. CDR1 MNHNY and CDR2 SVGAGI come from the germline V gene (reference sequence). J lost 2 bases, V lost 2 bases, and 2 bases had no gene match. This CDR3 has 15 amino acids. Primers for the PCR totalled 60 Vbeta and 13 Jbeta. This table comes from immunoSEQ multiplex PCR, and its TCRdb copy is limited to in-frame clones, with some not included. Among some 150,000 clones listed, approximately 80% were seen once. This clone was seen only once. Its antigen remains unknown. Study results and caveats: Reports showed the classifier diagnosing cytomegalovirus status with high specificity and sensitivity.

The chain joins TRBV6-6 to TRBJ1-4; the match to TRBD1 covers 7 bases. The sequencing sample was made of PBMCs. This TCR was recovered from a man aged 45-60 years in good health and CMV-seropositive. CDR3 DNA sequence: TGTGCCAGCAGTTACAGGGGACAGACTAATGAAAAACTGTTTTTT. It translates to CASSYRGQTNEKLFF.